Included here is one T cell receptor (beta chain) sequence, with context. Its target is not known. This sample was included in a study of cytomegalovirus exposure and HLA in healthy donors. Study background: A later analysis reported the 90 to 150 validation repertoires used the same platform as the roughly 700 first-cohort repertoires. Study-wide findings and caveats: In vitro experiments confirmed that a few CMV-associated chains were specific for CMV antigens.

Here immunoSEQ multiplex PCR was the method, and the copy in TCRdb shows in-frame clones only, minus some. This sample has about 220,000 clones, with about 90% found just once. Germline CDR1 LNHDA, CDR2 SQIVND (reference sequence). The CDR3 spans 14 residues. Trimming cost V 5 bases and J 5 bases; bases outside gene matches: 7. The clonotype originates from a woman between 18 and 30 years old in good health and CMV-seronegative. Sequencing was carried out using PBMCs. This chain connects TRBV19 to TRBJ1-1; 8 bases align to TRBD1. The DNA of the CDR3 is TGTGCCAGTAGTCCTGACAGGGGTGGAACTGAAGCTTTCTTT. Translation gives CASSPDRGGTEAFF. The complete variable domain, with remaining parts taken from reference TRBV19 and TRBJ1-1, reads DGGITQSPKYLFRKEGQNVTLSCEQNLNHDAMYWYRQDPGQGLRLIYYSQIVNDFQKGDIAEGYSVSREKKESFPLTVTSAQKNPTAFYLCASSPDRGGTEAFFGQGTRLTVV.